Listed here are 17 T cell receptor beta chains from one sample, sequenced in a study of blood T cell repertoires in COVID-19. Assay: immunoSEQ multiplex PCR; the TCRdb copy retains only in-frame clones and omits some. This sample yields around 200,000 clones, of which around 84% are seen a single time; under 20% belongs to the top ten. The source material was PBMCs or T cells enriched from blood (not recorded which). These TCRs come from a man aged 35-49 years who had recovered from COVID-19.

This clone came up once. The chain has TRBV6-5 and TRBJ1-2; D gene uncertain. V lost 8 bases to trimming and J lost 2 bases, with 6 bases between them. Germline V gene data show CDR1 as MNHEY and CDR2 as SVGAGI. The CDR3 is made up of 11 amino acids. CDR3 DNA sequence: TGTGCCAGCGGCGGGAACTATGGCTACACCTTC. The encoded protein is CASGGNYGYTF.

The rearrangement uses TRBV28 and TRBJ1-2, with 9 bases identical to TRBD1. The junction had 12 bases not matched to a gene; V was cut back by 3 bases and J by 1 base. Germline V lookup: CDR1 MDHEN, CDR2 SYDVKM. The CDR3 sequence is 18 residues long. In nucleotides, the CDR3 is TGTGCCAGCAGTTTGTTACAGGGGGCCATGGCCGGTAACTATGGCTACACCTTC. This gives the protein CASSLLQGAMAGNYGYTF.

This clone turned up a few times. This chain joins TRBV12-5 and TRBJ1-4; a weak D match, TRBD1 (5 bases). This CDR3 region has 16 residues. Trimming pared 0 bases from V and 8 bases from J, leaving 16 bases between. Germline V gene data show CDR1 as LGHNT and CDR2 as FRNRAP. CDR3 sequence reads: CASGLVMGGYWEKLFF. In DNA form, the CDR3 reads TGTGCTAGTGGTTTGGTAATGGGGGGGTATTGGGAAAAACTGTTTTTT.

The rearrangement links TRBV28 to TRBJ1-2; 7 bases are a match to TRBD1. The CDR3 consists of 14 residues. Trimming cost V 7 bases and J 10 bases; bases outside gene matches: 15. CDR1 is MDHEN, CDR2 SYDVKM, per germline. In nucleotides, the CDR3 is TGTGCCAGCACCCTTCGGACAGGACCAACTCCCTACACCTTC. This sequence encodes CASTLRTGPTPYTF.

The rearrangement links TRBV25-1 to TRBJ2-2; the D gene is possibly TRBD1 (6 bases). The CDR3 consists of 14 residues. Deletions cut 9 bases from V and 0 bases from J, with 11 bases between. Per the germline V gene, CDR1 is MGHDK and CDR2 is SYGVNS. The CDR3 DNA sequence: TGTGCCAGTCTAGGGGGAACGAACACCGGGGAGCTGTTTTTT. Translation: CASLGGTNTGELFF.

The rearrangement uses TRBV19 and TRBJ1-6, with a weak D call TRBD1 (6 bases). CDR3 length equals 15 residues. Germline CDR1 and CDR2: LNHDA and SQIVND (reference sequence). Trimming shortened V by 3 bases and J by 17 bases, and 23 bases separated the two germline ends. The CDR3 region has the DNA TGTGCCAGTAGTATCTCGGTCTTGGGACAAAAAACAATCCACTTT. This codes for CASSISVLGQKTIHF.

The chain combines TRBV25-1 with TRBJ1-2; D is unclear. This CDR3 has 14 amino acids. Germline CDR1 MGHDK, CDR2 SYGVNS. The V end lost 6 bases, the J end lost 8 bases, and 19 bases lay between the germline ends. This CDR3 reads CASRADRGLEGYTF. DNA for the CDR3: TGTGCCAGCAGGGCCGATCGGGGATTGGAAGGCTACACCTTC.

The chain combines TRBV19 with TRBJ2-3; D call uncertain. The length of the CDR3 is 14 residues. The V and J ends lost 5 bases and 5 bases respectively, with 14 bases between them. The V gene's germline CDR1 is LNHDA and CDR2 SQIVND (reference sequence). The CDR3 coding sequence is TGTGCCAGTAGTCCAGGCAGGCTTAGAGATACGCAGTATTTT. Amino acid sequence: CASSPGRLRDTQYF.

The rearrangement links TRBV6-5 to TRBJ2-7, with 9 bases fitting TRBD1. The CDR3 sequence is 14 residues long. J gave up 3 bases and V 4 bases, and 4 bases lay outside the gene matches. Germline assignment: CDR1 MNHEY and CDR2 SVGAGI. The CDR3 coding sequence is TGTGCCAGCAGTTTCGGGACAGGGTTCTACGAGCAGTACTTC. Encoded protein: CASSFGTGFYEQYF.

Here the CDR3 reads CASSLGHFGYTF. The CDR3 DNA sequence: TGTGCCAGCAGTTTAGGACATTTTGGCTACACCTTC. This chain uses TRBV28 with TRBJ1-2; D might be TRBD1 (5 bases). Germline lookup yields CDR1 MDHEN and CDR2 SYDVKM. CDR3 length: 12 amino acids. V lost 2 bases and J 7 bases, leaving 8 bases between the germline ends.

The chain has TRBV20-1 and TRBJ2-7, with 7 bases fitting TRBD2. CDR1 is DFQATT, CDR2 SNEGSKA, per germline (reference sequence). CDR3 length: 15 amino acids. Trimming removed 3 bases from V and 6 bases from J; junction bases left unmatched: 14. The CDR3 sequence is CSASYAGVGAGEQYF. CDR3 bases: TGCAGTGCTAGTTATGCGGGAGTAGGTGCCGGCGAGCAGTACTTC.

The chain joins TRBV5-1 to TRBJ1-5, with 8 bases lining up with TRBD1. Looked up from germline, CDR1 is SGHRS and CDR2 is YFSETQ. V gave up 4 bases and J gave up 1 base; unmatched junction bases: 4. The CDR3 is 15 amino acids. This CDR3 reads CASSRTGQSNQPQHF. In nucleotides, the CDR3 is TGCGCCAGCAGCCGGACAGGGCAAAGCAATCAGCCCCAGCATTTT.

In this sample, this clone turned up a few times. The chain is built from TRBV12-3 or TRBV12-4 and TRBJ1-4; the D is unclear. The germline V and J ends were trimmed by 2 bases and 4 bases, with 5 bases remaining between them. This CDR3 region has 13 residues. Written as DNA, the CDR3 is TGTGCCAGCAGTTTACGGGTTAATGAAAAACTGTTTTTT. Translating it yields CASSLRVNEKLFF.

This sequence joins TRBV5-4 and TRBJ2-7; no definite D call. V was trimmed by 4 bases and J by 3 bases, leaving 8 bases between them. This CDR3 region has 12 residues. Germline values: CDR1 SGHNT, CDR2 YYREEE (reference sequence). CDR3 region: CASSGDNYEQYF. The CDR3 DNA reads as TGTGCCAGCAGCGGCGACAACTACGAGCAGTACTTC.

CDR3 sequence (DNA): TGTGCCAGCAGGATTGGGACTGATGGTTCTCCCCAGCATTTT. This sequence encodes CASRIGTDGSPQHF. The chain recombines TRBV27 with TRBJ1-5, with D possibly being TRBD1 (5 bases). Germline lookup yields CDR1 MNHEY and CDR2 SMNVEV (reference sequence). The CDR3 length is 14 residues. V lost 6 bases and J 10 bases, leaving 19 bases between the germline ends.

The chain joins TRBV4-2 to TRBJ1-3; TRBD1 matches 9 bases. Germline CDR1 LGHNA, CDR2 YNFKEQ. The CDR3 is 22 residues long. After removal of 0 bases from V and 0 bases from J, the junction contained 18 bases not matched to a gene. The CDR3 region is CASSQDFGGTGTLTFSGNTIYF. Written as DNA, the CDR3 is TGTGCCAGCAGCCAAGATTTCGGCGGGACAGGGACCTTAACCTTCTCTGGAAACACCATATATTTT.

In its sample, this clone was seen once. The chain recombines TRBV24-1 with TRBJ2-1, with D possibly TRBD2 on 6 matching bases. In germline, CDR1 is KGHDR, CDR2 SFDVKD. This CDR3 contains 14 residues. The V and J ends lost 4 bases and 6 bases respectively, with 12 bases between them. The CDR3 DNA reads TGTGCCACCAGTGACGTTGGGACTTTCAATGAGCAGTTCTTC. Protein sequence: CATSDVGTFNEQFF.